The 23 T cell receptor beta chains in this list originate from one sample, sequenced in a study of T cell responses to AZD1222 COVID-19 vaccine. Sequencing used immunoSEQ multiplex PCR; TCRdb keeps in-frame clones, though not all of them. In the table there are some 140,000 clones, 70% to 90% of which are singletons. This sample comprised peripheral blood, obtained on day 0 of MenACWY control vaccination. The receptor source for this set is an adult in good health.

This clone was picked up one time. V usage is TRBV16 and J usage is TRBJ2-1; possibly TRBD1 or TRBD2 for D (5 bases each). Trimming took 4 bases from V and 9 from J, leaving 13 bases between them. The CDR3 runs 13 residues. CDR1 is KGHSY and CDR2 is FQNENV in the germline V gene. CDR3 coding DNA: TGTGCCAGCAGCCCTCTTGAGGGGATTGAGCAGTTCTTC. Translated: CASSPLEGIEQFF.

This chain uses TRBV2 with TRBJ1-1; tentative D call: TRBD1 (5 bases). CDR3 length: 14 amino acids. Trimming stripped 9 bases from V and 0 bases from J, with 14 bases between. CDR1 SNHLY and CDR2 FYNNEI come from the germline V gene. CDR3 nucleotide sequence: TGTGCCAGAGCTTCCGGGACGGTGAACACTGAAGCTTTCTTT. It specifies CARASGTVNTEAFF.

This CDR3 is CSVVPGVTEAFF. Written as DNA, the CDR3 is TGCAGCGTTGTTCCAGGGGTCACTGAAGCTTTCTTT. The chain uses TRBV29-1 and TRBJ1-1; weak D call: TRBD1 (6 bases). Germline CDR1 and CDR2: SQVTM and ANQGSEA. V lost 4 bases and J 4 bases, leaving 10 bases between the germline ends. This CDR3 spans 12 amino acids. The entire variable domain, with the rest obtained from reference TRBV29-1 and TRBJ1-1, is as follows: SAVISQKPSRDICQRGTSLTIQCQVDSQVTMMFWYRQQPGQSLTLIATANQGSEATYESGFVIDKFPISRPNLTFSTLTVSNMSPEDSSIYLCSVVPGVTEAFFGQGTRLTVV.

This clone was picked up one time. The V call is TRBV5-1, the J call TRBJ2-5; D might be TRBD1 or TRBD2, each matching 5 bases. V was pared by 2 bases and J by 5 bases, with 13 bases between. This CDR3 region has 14 residues. Germline CDR1 reads SGHRS; CDR2 reads YFSETQ. In DNA, the CDR3 is TGCGCCAGCAGCTTACTCGGGGCCGTGGAGACCCAGTACTTC. Its translation: CASSLLGAVETQYF. Complete variable domain (other parts from reference TRBV5-1 and TRBJ2-5): KAGVTQTPRYLIKTRGQQVTLSCSPISGHRSVSWYQQTPGQGLQFLFEYFSETQRNKGNFPGRFSGRQFSNSRSEMNVSTLELGDSALYLCASSLLGAVETQYFGPGTRLLVL.

The J gene is TRBJ1-2, the V gene TRBV7-2; 9 bases agree with TRBD1. The CDR3 runs to 16 residues. Germline CDR1 SGHTA, CDR2 FQGNSA. The V gene end was trimmed by 0 bases and the J gene end by 8 bases; junction bases not matched to a gene: 10. CDR3 bases: TGTGCCAGCAGCTTAGCGTCGGGAATACAGGGGGCCGGCTACACCTTC. Amino acid sequence: CASSLASGIQGAGYTF.

The V gene is TRBV5-4, the J gene TRBJ2-2, with TRBD2 as a possible D gene (6 bases). From germline, CDR1 is SGHNT and CDR2 YYREEE (reference sequence). The CDR3 has 15 amino acids. V lost 2 bases, J lost 6 bases, and 14 bases lay in between. The CDR3 here is CASSFPGLQAGELFF. DNA for the CDR3: TGTGCCAGCAGCTTTCCGGGACTTCAGGCCGGGGAGCTGTTTTTT.

The chain joins TRBV7-9 to TRBJ2-5; 7 bases match TRBD1. The J segment lost 5 bases and the V segment lost 4 bases, leaving 13 bases of the junction unmatched. Germline loops: CDR1 SEHNR, CDR2 FQNEAQ (reference sequence). This CDR3 is 16 amino acids long. The CDR3 nucleotides are TGTGCCAGCAGCTCCGATGGGGAGACAGGGTGGGAGACCCAGTACTTC. This encodes CASSSDGETGWETQYF. Supplemented by reference TRBV7-9 and TRBJ2-5, the full variable domain reads DTGVSQNPRHKITKRGQNVTFRCDPISEHNRLYWYRQTLGQGPEFLTYFQNEAQLEKSRLLSDRFSAERPKGSFSTLEIQRTEQGDSAMYLCASSSDGETGWETQYFGPGTRLLVL.

The chain carries TRBV6-5 and TRBJ1-5, with a possible D match to TRBD1 (6 bases). This CDR3 region has 13 residues. Between the trimmed V and J ends, which lost 5 bases and 4 bases, there was a span of 9 bases. Germline CDR1 reads MNHEY; CDR2 reads SVGAGI. CDR3 in amino acids: CASSHTGNQPQHF. CDR3 DNA: TGTGCCAGCAGTCATACAGGGAATCAGCCCCAGCATTTT.

The genes are TRBV20-1 and TRBJ1-2; possibly TRBD1 for D (6 bases). V lost 3 bases and J 2 bases, leaving 16 bases between the germline ends. The CDR3 runs 15 residues. Germline V gene data show CDR1 as DFQATT and CDR2 as SNEGSKA (reference sequence). The CDR3 spells CSASSSDSQNYGYTF. In DNA form, the CDR3 reads TGCAGTGCTAGTAGCTCGGACAGTCAAAACTATGGCTACACCTTC.

The V and J genes are TRBV6-5 and TRBJ1-2; D unresolved. Per germline, CDR1 MNHEY and CDR2 SVGAGI. The length of the CDR3 is 13 residues. V gave up 5 bases and J gave up 0 bases, with 7 bases separating them. The CDR3 loop reads CASSPDANYGYTF. As DNA, the CDR3 is TGTGCCAGCAGTCCCGATGCTAACTATGGCTACACCTTC.

CDR3 in amino acids: CASSRRVDTGELFF. Written as DNA, the CDR3 is TGTGCCAGCAGCCGCAGAGTAGACACCGGGGAGCTGTTTTTT. The J gene is TRBJ2-2, the V gene TRBV3-1 (or the pseudogene TRBV3-2); D gene unclear. The V gene's germline CDR1 is LGHDT and CDR2 YNNKEL (reference sequence). CDR3 length equals 14 residues. Between the trimmed V and J ends, which lost 4 bases and 3 bases, there was a span of 9 bases.

In DNA, the CDR3 is TGTGCCAGCAACCCGGACAGAACAACTAATGAAAAACTGTTTTTT. Protein sequence: CASNPDRTTNEKLFF. This chain links TRBV2 with TRBJ1-4; D is possibly TRBD1 (6 bases). The V gene's germline CDR1 is SNHLY and CDR2 FYNNEI. CDR3 length: 15 amino acids. V lost 7 bases and J 0 bases, leaving 12 bases between the germline ends.

V and J are TRBV7-9 and TRBJ1-1, with TRBD1 identical over 11 bases. CDR1 is SEHNR, CDR2 FQNEAQ, per germline (reference sequence). The V segment lost 5 bases and the J segment 4 bases; nucleotides outside the gene matches: 9. The CDR3 has 16 amino acids. Written as DNA, the CDR3 is TGTGCCAGCAGCCTACGGGACAGGGGGAGCGGCACTGAAGCTTTCTTT. Translating gives CASSLRDRGSGTEAFF.

The chain has TRBV4-1 and TRBJ2-4, with 11 nucleotides matching TRBD1. Per germline, CDR1 MGHRA and CDR2 YSYEKL. The V and J ends lost 0 bases and 0 bases, in that order; junction bases with no gene match: 10. This CDR3 has 20 residues. The DNA for the CDR3 is TGCGCCAGCAGCCAAGACCGGGACAGGGGGTTGGGGTTAGCCAAAAACATTCAGTACTTC. This gives the protein CASSQDRDRGLGLAKNIQYF.

This clone was counted only a few times. V and J are TRBV5-1 and TRBJ1-1; TRBD1 might be the D (6 bases). V lost 9 bases and J lost 2, with 14 bases in between. This CDR3 contains 13 residues. Germline assignment: CDR1 SGHRS and CDR2 YFSETQ. The CDR3 protein is CATSLGANTEAFF. CDR3 nucleotides: TGCGCCACAAGCCTGGGGGCAAACACTGAAGCTTTCTTT.

This sequence joins TRBV9 and TRBJ1-1; D unresolved. Germline V gives CDR1 SGDLS, CDR2 YYNGEE. The CDR3 totals 14 residues. The V end was cut by 0 bases, the J end by 4 bases, with 10 bases between. Written as DNA, the CDR3 is TGTGCCAGCAGCGTAGGACCGATCGGCACTGAAGCTTTCTTT. Translated: CASSVGPIGTEAFF.

The rearrangement joins TRBV7-2 to TRBJ2-3; D gene unclear. CDR3 length: 14 residues. The V gene lost 5 bases and the J gene lost 4 bases, with 13 bases spanning the gap. Germline values: CDR1 SGHTA, CDR2 FQGNSA. The CDR3 region is CASSRAGLADTQYF. Here the CDR3 DNA reads TGTGCCAGCAGCCGTGCCGGTCTCGCAGATACGCAGTATTTT.

This chain links TRBV13 with TRBJ2-5; no clear D. CDR3 length equals 12 residues. V was cut by 2 bases and J by 4 bases, with 5 bases left in between. The V gene's germline CDR1 is PRHDT and CDR2 FYEKMQ (reference sequence). The CDR3 protein is CASSLRAETQYF. The CDR3 DNA reads as TGTGCCAGCAGCTTACGGGCAGAGACCCAGTACTTC.

The chain uses TRBV24-1 and TRBJ1-1; TRBD1 matches at 7 bases. V shed 7 bases and J 0 bases; nucleotides not matched to a gene: 7. Germline CDR1 reads KGHDR; CDR2 reads SFDVKD. The CDR3 consists of 15 residues. CDR3 in amino acids: CATRDAGTVNTEAFF. DNA for the CDR3: TGTGCCACCAGAGACGCCGGGACAGTGAACACTGAAGCTTTCTTT.

The chain uses TRBV2 and TRBJ2-3; 14 nucleotides line up with TRBD2. Germline values: CDR1 SNHLY, CDR2 FYNNEI. The CDR3 length is 16 residues. V trimming: 7 bases; J trimming: 0 bases; junction bases outside the gene matches: 3. The CDR3 is CASTRLAGGSTDTQYF. CDR3 coding DNA: TGTGCCAGCACTAGACTAGCGGGGGGGAGCACAGATACGCAGTATTTT.

For this clone: Other DNA sequences of this sample code for an identical CDR3. J is TRBJ1-2 and V is TRBV27; possible D gene TRBD1, 6 bases. Germline V gene lookup returns CDR1 MNHEY and CDR2 SMNVEV (reference sequence). The ends were cut back, 2 bases at V and 7 bases at J, with 11 bases in the middle. The CDR3 length is 13 residues. Here the CDR3 reads CASSLRGGGGYTF. The DNA for the CDR3 is TGTGCCAGCAGTTTAAGAGGGGGGGGTGGCTACACCTTC.

V is TRBV18 and J is TRBJ1-4, with D uncertain. There are 14 residues in the CDR3. Germline values: CDR1 KGHSH, CDR2 LQKENI. V was clipped by 0 bases and J by 7 bases, with 9 bases between them. CDR3 amino acids: CASSPPGRAEKLFF. The CDR3 bases are TGTGCCAGCTCACCACCGGGGAGGGCTGAAAAACTGTTTTTT. The entire variable domain, with the rest obtained from reference TRBV18 and TRBJ1-4, is as follows: NAGVMQNPRHLVRRRGQEARLRCSPMKGHSHVYWYRQLPEEGLKFMVYLQKENIIDESGMPKERFSAEFPKEGPSILRIQQVVRGDSAAYFCASSPPGRAEKLFFGSGTQLSVL.

CDR3 sequence: CASSEARDEKLFF. As DNA, the CDR3 is TGCGCCAGCAGCGAGGCCCGAGATGAAAAACTGTTTTTT. V is TRBV5-1 and J is TRBJ1-4; no firm D call. The CDR3 consists of 13 residues. Per the germline V gene, CDR1 is SGHRS and CDR2 is YFSETQ. Trimming took off 4 bases at V and 6 bases at J, with 10 bases between the two ends. The variable domain in full, with the rest retrieved from reference TRBV5-1 and TRBJ1-4, is KAGVTQTPRYLIKTRGQQVTLSCSPISGHRSVSWYQQTPGQGLQFLFEYFSETQRNKGNFPGRFSGRQFSNSRSEMNVSTLELGDSALYLCASSEARDEKLFFGSGTQLSVL.